Sequencing of this T cell receptor (beta chain) was carried out in a study of T-cell memory formation after mild COVID-19. Study overall: Each donor largely had its own TCR clusters.

The CDR3 contains 11 residues. Germline CDR1 is MRHNA and CDR2 is SNTAGT. The V end lost 7 bases, the J end lost 11 bases, and 13 bases lay between the germline ends. Study results and limitations: Contracting clones from day 15 to 85 had balanced CD4/CD8; later expanders favoured CD4+. CD4+ contracting clones lay mainly in CM and EM, CD8+ ones in EMRA.

This clonotype has only a few counts. Its antigen is as yet unknown. Constant-segment-primed 5'RACE gave TCR alpha and TCR beta cDNA libraries with sample barcodes and UMIs. Each CDR3 protein is one row after TCRdb ran MiXCR on the 5' RACE reads. The data hold 150,000 to 200,000 distinct CDR3 sequences, with about 9.9% observed a single time. The sample comprised PBMCs or a T cell subset sorted from them (not recorded which). The clonotype was recovered from a man between 18 and 29 years old who had mild COVID-19 (a few samples of this study predate the infection). Cell type and time point are not known. V and J are TRBV6-4 and TRBJ2-3, with a tentative D call TRBD2 (5 bases). CDR3 coding DNA: TGTGCCAGCAAGGTCGAGGGCGGGCAGTATTTT. Residues: CASKVEGGQYF.